Sequencing of this T cell receptor beta chain was carried out in a study of quantifying T cell responses using KT2 cells (dated by TCRdb to between 2016 and 2019). The study in broad terms: RNA was DNase-treated and reverse transcribed with TCR alpha and beta constant-region primers, mostly using SuperScript III. Under optimum conditions, the T4 ligation step was estimated to exceed 10% efficiency. PCR2 was performed as a SYBR Green qPCR and was stopped at a predetermined fluorescence threshold so that over-amplification was avoided.

General conclusions and limits of the study: Even at the lowest spike-in tested, roughly one KT2 cell per 100,000 PBMC, KT2 sequences were still detected. Over several orders of magnitude, the number of KT2 alpha and beta sequences rose linearly with the number of KT2 cells put in. No side-by-side comparison of the pipeline with other TCR sequencing techniques was included in the study. Saturation was seen in the detection of KT2 sequences when very high numbers of KT2 cells were spiked in.

Known numbers of KT2, a T cell clone whose TCR had been sequenced previously, were spiked into unfractionated PBMC to test the sensitivity and accuracy of the pipeline. A range of KT2-to-PBMC ratios was generated by mixing KT2 cells with a fixed number of PBMC. Points on this clonotype: This receptor's antigen is unknown. Base qualities are not at hand, and no much larger clone is one base apart.

Libraries came from UMI-ligation and nested PCR. A single-stranded oligonucleotide carrying the Illumina SP2 sequence and a UMI was ligated to the cDNA 3' end using T4 RNA ligase 1. PCR1 was run for 4 to 5 cycles (98 degrees C for 15 s, 69 degrees C for 30 s, 72 degrees C for 40 s), and an equimolar mix of RC1.1 and RC1.2, covering TRBC1 and TRBC2, was used as the beta primer. Starting at PCR2, TCR alpha and beta chains were handled separately, and sample indices and Illumina adaptors were added. Placed after an 8-base spacer, the UMI was made up of 12 random nucleotides arranged as two hexamers with a spacer between them. Libraries were sequenced on an Illumina MiSeq with v2 2x251 paired-end chemistry, typically 12 samples per run. PhiX DNA at about 5-8% was added to each sequencing library to increase diversity. The paper's data handling went like this. bcl2fastq converted raw reads to FASTQ, and Demultiplexor demultiplexed the reads by dual indices. V and J genes were assigned by Decombinator through tag matching, with a single base-pair mismatch being allowed. UMIs were used by Collapsinator to correct both sequencing errors and frequency errors caused by PCR heterogeneity. CDR3Translator converted Decombinator identifiers to nucleotide sequence, translated to amino acids, and extracted CDR3 using C- and N-terminal motifs. Each distinct KT2 TCR was counted as one cluster of KT2 sequences that shared a single unique molecular identifier. TCRdb cleaned the public reads at Q25 with fastp, built clones with MiXCR and kept in-frame beta chains. Rows with one shared CDR3 protein collapse into an entry with the most common genes and DNA. The V and J calls come from TCRdb's annotation, not from the publication. The table for this sample lists 50,000 to 70,000 distinct CDR3 sequences; 9% to 15% of them were counted only once. Around 9.9% of the sample comes from the top ten.

From the germline V gene, CDR1 is SGHTA and CDR2 is FQGNSA. Taken from cysteine to phenylalanine, the CDR3 has 16 residues. Kept here is only the CDR3 DNA, which spans 48 bases and is read in frame from base 1. Unmatched junction bases come to 3, with V trimmed by 5 bases and J by 3 bases. This receptor was identified in a human donor. The chain employs TRBV7-2 and TRBJ2-2; 13 bases in between match TRBD2. The sequencing input was PBMCs spiked with cells of the T cell clone KT2. The nucleotides are TGTGCCAGCAGCGCAACTAGCGGGAGGGACACCGGGGAGCTGTTTTTT. The resulting protein is CASSATSGRDTGELFF.